The 11 T cell receptor beta chains listed next were all sequenced from one sample in a study of blood T cell repertoires in COVID-19. Here immunoSEQ multiplex PCR was the method, and the copy in TCRdb shows in-frame clones only, minus some. The sample carries 150,000 to 200,000 clones, 90% to 95% recorded once. Sequencing was carried out using peripheral blood. The receptors were sampled from a woman in her 50s with acute or convalescent COVID-19.

The CDR3: CASSWDSPGSPLHF. The CDR3 nucleotides read TGTGCCAGCAGCTGGGACTCCCCTGGTTCACCCCTCCACTTT. The gene calls are TRBV6-5 and TRBJ1-6; D possibly corresponds to TRBD1 (5 bases). Deletions cut 6 bases from V and 9 bases from J, with 15 bases between. The CDR3 sequence is 14 residues long. CDR1 is MNHEY, CDR2 SVGAGI, per germline.

In DNA form, the CDR3 reads TGTGCCAGCAGCTTCGGACAAGTTAATCAGCCCCAGCATTTT. It is translated as CASSFGQVNQPQHF. This chain connects TRBV5-6 to TRBJ1-5, with a possible D match to TRBD1 (5 bases). Trimming removed 2 bases from V and 4 bases from J, with 10 bases in between. From germline, CDR1 is SGHDT and CDR2 YYEEEE. This CDR3 is built from 14 residues. The full variable domain, its missing parts supplied by reference TRBV5-6 and TRBJ1-5, is DAGVTQSPTHLIKTRGQQVTLRCSPKSGHDTVSWYQQALGQGPQFIFQYYEEEERQRGNFPDRFSGHQFPNYSSELNVNALLLGDSALYLCASSFGQVNQPQHFGDGTRLSIL.

V usage is TRBV5-5 and J usage is TRBJ2-3; maybe TRBD2 (5 bases). V lost 1 base, J lost 5 bases, and 17 bases lay in between. Germline-derived CDR1 and CDR2 are SGHKS and YYEKEE (reference sequence). The CDR3 is 16 amino acids. This CDR3 reads CASSLNMALSGDTQYF. DNA for the CDR3: TGTGCCAGCAGCTTGAATATGGCCTTAAGCGGAGATACGCAGTATTTT.

The chain links TRBV28 to TRBJ1-2; possible D gene TRBD1, 5 bases. The germline V gene encodes CDR1 MDHEN and CDR2 SYDVKM. The CDR3 has 14 amino acids. V was pared by 4 bases and J by 4 bases, with 13 bases between. CDR3 coding DNA: TGTGCCAGCAGTTGGGGACGGGGGGGCTATGGCTACACCTTC. This translates into CASSWGRGGYGYTF.

The chain uses TRBV19 and TRBJ1-2, with TRBD1 matching 9 bases. V gave up 3 bases and J gave up 4 bases; unmatched junction bases: 9. The germline gives CDR1 LNHDA, CDR2 SQIVND (reference sequence). The CDR3 spans 16 residues. The CDR3 loop is CASSINTGTGIYGYTF. The CDR3 DNA sequence: TGTGCCAGTAGTATTAATACCGGGACAGGGATCTATGGCTACACCTTC.

V is TRBV12-3 or TRBV12-4 and J is TRBJ1-2; weak D call: TRBD1 (6 bases). Deletions cut 1 base from V and 9 bases from J, with 9 bases between. The CDR3 covers 12 residues. The CDR3 bases are TGTGCCAGCAGTTTAGTAGGACAGCGCTACACCTTC. It translates to CASSLVGQRYTF.

Concerning this clone: The CDR3 carries no conserved terminal phenylalanine or tryptophan, so it likely arises from a read error. Because the CDR3's place on the DNA is in doubt, the DNA is left out and the CDR3 is given as listed by TCRdb. The rearrangement joins TRBV6-5 to TRBJ2-7; the tabulated D call, TRBD1, remains unverified against the DNA. The CDR3 contains 11 residues when both ends are counted. CDR1 and CDR2 (germline): MNHEY, SVGAGI. CDR3 sequence reads: CASSYEDNRQL.

This chain links TRBV7-9 with TRBJ1-1; TRBD1 matches at 10 bases. V lost 0 bases, J lost 11 bases, and 6 bases stayed unmatched. This CDR3 spans 14 amino acids. Per the germline V gene, CDR1 is SEHNR and CDR2 is FQNEAQ (reference sequence). This CDR3 reads CASSLAGGTGVAFF. The CDR3 nucleotides read TGTGCCAGCAGCTTAGCGGGGGGGACAGGGGTCGCTTTCTTT.

The rearrangement uses TRBV5-1 and TRBJ1-1; maybe TRBD1 (6 bases). Germline CDR1 reads SGHRS; CDR2 reads YFSETQ. V was trimmed by 1 base and J by 10 bases, leaving 26 bases between them. This CDR3 is built from 17 residues. The CDR3, as DNA: TGCGCCAGCAGCTTGACCCTACAGGGAGATACCGCCTGGCGAGCTTTCTTT. Translated: CASSLTLQGDTAWRAFF.

V is TRBV10-1 and J is TRBJ1-5, with D unclear. CDR3 length equals 16 residues. Trimming cost V 1 base and J 3 bases, with 13 bases left between them. Germline V gives CDR1 WNHNN, CDR2 SYGVQD (reference sequence). This chain's CDR3 is CASSEFAEETNQPQHF. The CDR3, as DNA: TGCGCCAGCAGTGAGTTTGCGGAGGAAACCAATCAGCCCCAGCATTTT.

V gene TRBV30 combines with J gene TRBJ1-3, with 7 positions matching TRBD1. This CDR3 comprises 15 residues. The V segment lost 0 bases and the J segment 0 bases; nucleotides outside the gene matches: 2. Germline V gene lookup returns CDR1 GTSNPN and CDR2 SVGIG (reference sequence). The CDR3 DNA is TGTGCCTGGAGTGTCGGGACAGCCTCTGGAAACACCATATATTTT. This translates into CAWSVGTASGNTIYF.